The T cell receptor (beta chain) described here comes from a study of blood T cells in healthy people across ages. Study findings and constraints: Estimated diversity that came from one million T cells was considered an underestimate.

CDR1 is SNHLY and CDR2 is FYNNEI in the germline V gene. CDR3 length: 14 amino acids. V lost 4 bases to trimming and J lost 0 bases, with 7 bases between them. A J-beta primer mix and a sample-barcoded 5' primer were used in a second PCR of roughly 6 to 11 cycles. Via MiXCR, TCRdb re-called the 5' RACE reads, giving one row per CDR3 protein. The profile covers about 1.5 million distinct CDR3 sequences, with roughly 43% appearing a single time and 4% taken by the ten largest. Healthy Caucasians from Russia aged about 6 to 95 served as donors. Whenever a sample was processed, at least 7 million PBMCs were isolated. For this clonotype: As yet, its antigen is unknown.

This clonotype originated in a woman aged 18-35 years in good health. Material: blood. The chain uses TRBV2 and TRBJ2-1; no clear D. The CDR3 sequence: CASSVTRSYNEQFF. In DNA, the CDR3 is TGTGCCAGCAGTGTGACTCGCTCCTACAATGAGCAGTTCTTC.